These T cell receptor beta chains were read from a single sample in a study of blood T cells in healthy people across ages. TCRdb re-analysed the 5' RACE reads in MiXCR, keeping a single row per CDR3 protein. The table has hundreds of thousands of distinct CDR3 sequences, under 65% seen once. The sequenced sample consisted of blood. Receptor source: a woman at least 80 years old in good health. Each CDR3 is given with its conserved first and last residue. Each record gives: D gene, V gene, J gene, CDR3 protein. A D gene is named only where the DNA matches it firmly.

TRBD2	TRBV24-1	TRBJ2-3	CATSRPGRDTDTQYF
.	TRBV21-1	TRBJ1-1	CASSSQGRRQVMNTEAFF
.	TRBV10-3	TRBJ2-2	CAISDHGTTTGELFF
TRBD1	TRBV29-1	TRBJ1-4	CSVEETGASKLFF
.	TRBV9	TRBJ2-5	CASSESWRQETQYF
.	TRBV15	TRBJ1-4	CATSDDSDLNEKLFF
TRBD1	TRBV5-1	TRBJ2-3	CASSPRTGSDTQYF
.	TRBV15	TRBJ2-1	CATRSPMSRFSSYNEQFF
.	TRBV7-7	TRBJ2-2	CASRTGDTGELFF
.	TRBV12-3/TRBV12-4	TRBJ2-7	CASNRAGNEQYF
.	TRBV6-6	TRBJ1-2	CTSSYQSFSIDGYTF
TRBD2	TRBV20-1	TRBJ2-3	CSARGTRDADTQYF
.	TRBV4-1	TRBJ2-5	CASSQGGGIGETQYF
TRBD2	TRBV7-9	TRBJ2-7	CASSPGLDRHYEQYF
.	TRBV9	TRBJ2-1	CASSVSSAPPGHNEQFF
.	TRBV20-1	TRBJ2-1	CSAREDVYNEQFF
.	TRBV5-1	TRBJ1-2	CASSLDRPHGYTF
TRBD1	TRBV9	TRBJ2-1	CASSVKTGGRGEQFF
.	TRBV9	TRBJ1-2	CASSGTAAGYGYTF
TRBD1	TRBV5-6	TRBJ1-4	CASSSPRTGFNEKLFF
.	TRBV10-3	TRBJ2-1	CAISESVTGNEQFF
TRBD2	TRBV20-1	TRBJ2-7	CSVPSGIVQYF
.	TRBV4-2	TRBJ2-3	CASSQDNGLDTQYF
.	TRBV3-1	TRBJ2-2	CASSQRDLGTGELFF
.	TRBV4-1	TRBJ1-1	CASSQVGLPNTEAFF
TRBD1	TRBV27	TRBJ2-6	CASSSDRRPSGANVLTF
TRBD2	TRBV4-1	TRBJ2-1	CASSHHIKREWYNEQFF
.	TRBV20-1	TRBJ2-2	CSAIGNANTGELFF
TRBD1	TRBV15	TRBJ2-1	CATSTRRQGSHNEQFF
.	TRBV27	TRBJ1-1	CATSAHRAPNTEAFF
.	TRBV6-5	TRBJ2-5	CASSYRVTSPNEQYF
TRBD1	TRBV28	TRBJ2-7	CASRRQGEGEQYF
.	TRBV20-1	TRBJ1-2	CSARVSGRSSYGYTF
.	TRBV20-1	TRBJ2-1	CSAPGGQGLDEQFF
.	TRBV6-6	TRBJ1-2	CASSPKGLNYGYTF
TRBD2	TRBV10-3	TRBJ2-1	CAISEESSGSSYNEQFF
TRBD1	TRBV10-2	TRBJ1-2	CASRDRGLGYTF
TRBD1	TRBV6-5	TRBJ2-7	CASSSLGQGTGEQYF
.	TRBV6-1	TRBJ2-3	CASRLQDSSTDTQYF
TRBD1	TRBV2	TRBJ1-1	CASSGQGASNTEAFF
.	TRBV6-1	TRBJ2-3	CASSNRALPDTQYF
TRBD1	TRBV2	TRBJ1-5	CASSRRGQQGTQPQHF
TRBD1	TRBV6-5	TRBJ1-1	CASSYPPRRQGSGNTEAFF
.	TRBV6-5	TRBJ2-4	CASSYSRDLAKNIQYF
TRBD2	TRBV5-1	TRBJ2-3	CASSLVVAGNPDTQYF
.	TRBV4-2	TRBJ2-7	CASSQIAGPYEQYF
TRBD1	TRBV20-1	TRBJ1-2	CSARYRGYGYTF
.	TRBV7-9	TRBJ2-7	CASSLGSEGQYF
.	TRBV2	TRBJ1-1	CASVENTEAFF
.	TRBV4-2	TRBJ2-4	CASSQLLAGLAKNIQYF
.	TRBV7-9	TRBJ2-1	CASRVSYNEQFF
.	TRBV30	TRBJ2-3	CAWMGKWTDTQYF
.	TRBV7-3	TRBJ2-3	CASSSQIADTQYF
TRBD1	TRBV7-9	TRBJ2-7	CASSRDSLSYEQYF
.	TRBV6-6	TRBJ2-1	CASRYTSSYNVQFF
.	TRBV12-3/TRBV12-4	TRBJ1-1	CASRQQAPTEAFF
.	TRBV4-2	TRBJ1-1	CASSVRGPPYTEAFF
TRBD2	TRBV29-1	TRBJ2-3	CSVAGGPKSTDTQYF
.	TRBV28	TRBJ2-3	CASSLTQHGDTQYF
TRBD2	TRBV3-1	TRBJ2-2	CASSQRGTSGKRATGELFF